The 14 T cell receptor beta chains reported below all come from one sample, sequenced in a study of cytomegalovirus exposure and HLA in healthy donors. TCRdb keeps only in-frame clones here, not all; method: immunoSEQ multiplex PCR. This sample has over 150,000 clones, with around 83% found just once. Input material: PBMCs. All receptors come from a woman aged 25 to 39 in good health and CMV-seropositive.

The chain carries TRBV6-6 and TRBJ2-5; 7 bases are a match to TRBD1. J was trimmed by 2 bases and V by 6 bases; bases with no gene match: 3. The CDR3 has 13 residues. Germline-derived CDR1 and CDR2 are MNHNY and SVGAGI (reference sequence). The CDR3 DNA is TGTGCCAGCAGGGGGGACAGTCAAGAGACCCAGTACTTC. The encoded protein is CASRGDSQETQYF.

The J gene is TRBJ2-1, the V gene TRBV9, with a weak D call TRBD1 (6 bases). V was shortened by 2 bases and J by 0 bases, with 12 bases between the two germline ends. The CDR3 is 16 amino acids. Germline CDR1 is SGDLS and CDR2 is YYNGEE. CDR3 sequence (DNA): TGTGCCAGCAGCGTCGGGACAAGGAGCTCCTACAATGAGCAGTTCTTC. It translates to CASSVGTRSSYNEQFF.

This chain joins TRBV6-1 and TRBJ1-5; D gene ambiguous. The V end was cut by 7 bases, the J end by 5 bases, with 15 bases between. This CDR3 has 14 amino acids. Per the germline V gene, CDR1 is MNHNS and CDR2 is SASEGT. This CDR3 reads CASTFYRKDQPQHF. Here the CDR3 DNA reads TGTGCCAGCACATTTTACAGAAAAGATCAGCCCCAGCATTTT.

This sequence joins TRBV10-1 and TRBJ2-1; 15 bases are a match to TRBD2. The CDR3 runs 17 residues. CDR1 is WNHNN and CDR2 is SYGVQD in the germline V gene (reference sequence). Trimming cost V 4 bases and J 7 bases; bases outside gene matches: 8. CDR3 bases: TGCGCCAGCAGTGTGCCAACCGGGACTAGCGGGAGGAATGAGCAGTTCTTC. Translation: CASSVPTGTSGRNEQFF.

The sample holds one count of this clone. This rearrangement joins TRBV5-1 to TRBJ2-2, with 7 bases lining up with TRBD1. V trimming: 5 bases; J trimming: 6 bases; junction bases outside the gene matches: 7. Germline assignment: CDR1 SGHRS and CDR2 YFSETQ. The CDR3 has 14 amino acids. The CDR3 loop reads CASRRDSLPGELFF. Here the CDR3 DNA reads TGCGCCAGCAGGAGGGACAGTCTCCCCGGGGAGCTGTTTTTT.

This rearrangement joins TRBV11-3 to TRBJ2-3; tentatively, D is TRBD2 (5 bases). The CDR3 has 14 residues. V shed 3 bases and J shed 2 bases, with 9 bases lying between them. CDR1 SGHNT and CDR2 YENEEA come from the germline V gene. CDR3 nucleotides: TGTGCCAGCAGCTTGGGGAGTGCCACAGATACGCAGTATTTT. This sequence encodes CASSLGSATDTQYF.

The chain couples TRBV2 to TRBJ2-7, with 14 bases aligning to TRBD2. Trimming removed 8 bases from V and 5 bases from J; junction bases left unmatched: 8. The CDR3 length is 15 residues. The germline gives CDR1 SNHLY, CDR2 FYNNEI. CDR3 loop: CASERLAGGPHEQYF. The CDR3 region has the DNA TGTGCCAGCGAGAGACTAGCGGGAGGGCCCCACGAGCAGTACTTC.

V gene TRBV28 combines with J gene TRBJ2-7; maybe TRBD2 (5 bases). V was pared by 3 bases and J by 3 bases, with 12 bases between. Germline V gene data show CDR1 as MDHEN and CDR2 as SYDVKM. CDR3 length equals 14 residues. The CDR3 region has the DNA TGTGCCAGCAGTTTCCAGACCGGGAACTACGAGCAGTACTTC. Translating it yields CASSFQTGNYEQYF.

CDR3 region: CASGAGPSYEQYF. The CDR3 bases are TGTGCCAGCGGGGCAGGGCCCTCCTACGAGCAGTACTTC. The chain recombines TRBV28 with TRBJ2-7; TRBD1 might be the D (5 bases). Trimming removed 8 bases from V and 0 bases from J, with 11 bases in between. The germline V gene has CDR1 MDHEN and CDR2 SYDVKM. CDR3 length: 13 residues. Using reference TRBV28 and TRBJ2-7 for the parts outside the CDR3, the full variable domain is DVKVTQSSRYLVKRTGEKVFLECVQDMDHENMFWYRQDPGLGLRLIYFSYDVKMKEKGDIPEGYSVSREKKERFSLILESASTNQTSMYLCASGAGPSYEQYFGPGTRLTVT.

The gene calls are TRBV5-1 and TRBJ2-5; D is perhaps TRBD1 (5 bases). CDR3 length equals 14 residues. Germline CDR1 is SGHRS and CDR2 is YFSETQ. With 0 bases removed from V and 4 bases from J, the gap between germline ends came to 10 bases. The CDR3 protein is CASSLERGRETQYF. For the CDR3, the DNA is TGCGCCAGCAGCTTGGAAAGGGGCCGAGAGACCCAGTACTTC.

The V and J genes are TRBV7-8 and TRBJ1-1; 9 bases are a match to TRBD1. V lost 5 bases and J lost 2; bases outside the gene matches: 9. CDR3 length equals 16 residues. Germline assignment: CDR1 SGHVS and CDR2 FQNEAQ. This CDR3 reads CASSPDRGNFNTEAFF. CDR3 nucleotides: TGTGCCAGCAGCCCTGACAGGGGGAACTTCAACACTGAAGCTTTCTTT.

The chain has TRBV6-1 and TRBJ1-2; 7 bases fit TRBD1. Germline assignment: CDR1 MNHNS and CDR2 SASEGT. V lost 1 base and J lost 5; bases outside the gene matches: 7. CDR3 length: 15 amino acids. The CDR3 reads CASSEVAGGSYGYTF. CDR3 coding DNA: TGTGCCAGCAGTGAAGTGGCAGGGGGGAGTTATGGCTACACCTTC.

This clone has only one observation. The rearrangement uses TRBV5-1 and TRBJ1-4; 9 bases agree with TRBD1. The CDR3 spans 14 residues. CDR1 SGHRS and CDR2 YFSETQ come from the germline V gene. V shed 0 bases and J 6 bases; nucleotides not matched to a gene: 0. CDR3 protein: CASSLGTGDEKLFF. CDR3 in DNA: TGCGCCAGCAGCTTGGGGACAGGGGATGAAAAACTGTTTTTT.

The chain employs TRBV7-6 and TRBJ2-2, with a weak D call TRBD2 (6 bases). The CDR3 is 21 amino acids. The V gene lost 3 bases and the J gene lost 4 bases, with 30 bases spanning the gap. CDR1 is SGHVS, CDR2 FNYEAQ, per germline. CDR3 nucleotide sequence: TGTGCCAGCAGCTTTAGTCGGTACCTAGGGCGGGGAGCTGGTGGCACCGGGGAGCTGTTTTTT. Translation: CASSFSRYLGRGAGGTGELFF.